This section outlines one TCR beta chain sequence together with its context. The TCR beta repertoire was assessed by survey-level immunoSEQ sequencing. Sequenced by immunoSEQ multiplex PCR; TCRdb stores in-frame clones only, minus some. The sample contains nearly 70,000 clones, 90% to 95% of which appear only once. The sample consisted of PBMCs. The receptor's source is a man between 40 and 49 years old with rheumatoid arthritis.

CDR3 sequence (DNA): TGTGCCAGCAGCTTCCGGGACAGGTCTCTCGAGCAGTACTTC. Amino acid sequence: CASSFRDRSLEQYF. The chain links TRBV7-9 to TRBJ2-7; 8 nucleotides align to TRBD1. The J segment lost 6 bases and the V segment lost 3 bases, leaving 7 bases of the junction unmatched. Germline CDR1 SEHNR, CDR2 FQNEAQ (reference sequence). This CDR3 spans 14 amino acids.